This T cell receptor beta chain stems from a study of shared clonotypes between healthy human individuals (dated by TCRdb to 2020 to 2022). Background for the entire study: The cohort comprised a couple of women and a few men aged 18 to 49 years. Different laboratories and diverse techniques were used to prepare libraries and sequence TCR repertoires, to increase sequencing depth and limit assay-specific biases. Per donor, leukapheresis produced somewhere between about 0.8 and 9.5 billion PBMCs. The study deeply sequenced blood TCR repertoires of about five healthy adults to estimate repertoire size and the extent of clonotype sharing between individuals. For each donor, CD4 naive and CD4 memory were each given three plates, CD8 naive was given two plates, and CD8 memory was given one plate.

On the study overall, not on this receptor specifically: Rarefaction of sorted-subset datasets indicated incomplete sequencing despite the large sequencing depth. Naive subsets generally had larger estimated clonotype richness than memory subsets did. Sampling was restricted to blood, and TCR repertoires in tissue are likely to differ from TCR repertoires in blood. The small number of donors limited the genetic and exposure-history diversity represented. Compared with non-shared clonotypes, the clonotypes found in all four sorted-subset donors had higher generation probabilities. Pairwise subsampling indicated that sequencing depth was expected to affect the degree of clonotype sharing among donors. About 5% of naive CD4, around 3.5% of naive CD8, around 2.3% of memory CD4, and less than 0.45% of memory CD8 clonotypes were shared across several donors.

CD8 naive samples were obtained by positive selection for CCR7 among CD45RO-negative cells, yielding a CD45RA+CCR7+ population from which TemRA cells were excluded. The donors were healthy, HIV-negative adults with no recently reported acute infections or vaccinations. Every donor was a Caucasian adult residing in Nashville, Tennessee, USA. After blood collection by leukapheresis, PBMCs were isolated using Ficoll-Histopaque density gradient centrifugation and then cryopreserved in the vapor phase of liquid nitrogen. Purity and quantity of every magnetically sorted T cell population were checked by analytical flow cytometry. Genomic DNA was isolated from every sorted fraction and measured by UV absorbance on a Nanodrop 2000c. Points on this clone: Which antigen it targets is not known. No base quality information exists; no much larger clone differs at one position.

The germline V gene (reference sequence) supplies CDR1 SEHNR and CDR2 FQNEAQ. The CDR3 sequence holds 13 residues, the cysteine and phenylalanine included. The kept DNA is CDR3 alone, 39 bases in frame from the first base. V sheds 6 bases and J sheds 9 bases, leaving 16 bases between their ends. Using the deep immunoSEQ assay, multiplex PCR amplified TCR CDR3 regions from genomic DNA. Extracted genomic DNA from each cell subset was spread evenly across all wells of several immunoSEQ 96-well plates, with each plate serving as a replicate. For sorted subsets, each replicate PCR was loaded with around 220 ng genomic DNA, equivalent to 30,000 or so T cell genomes. Purified libraries were measured with a Qubit 3.0 fluorometer, size-checked on a Bioanalyzer 2100, and measured again with the KAPA Library Quantification kit. Every immunoSEQ 96-well plate was sequenced on a separate single-read 150-cycle Illumina NextSeq 550 flow cell. On the authors' methods: The immunoSEQ output contained only junctional sequences without quality scores, so filtering could not match that applied to full-length reads. To assign V/J genes and CDR3, sequences were annotated using PyIR, a Python wrapper for IgBLAST v1.9, with IMGT germline references. Reads with weak V/J assignments (E-value above 1e-6), missing CDR3, stop codons, out-of-frame junctions, or ambiguous translated residues were removed. V3J clonotypes were defined as sequences sharing an identical inferred V gene, J gene, and CDR3 amino acid sequence. To compute the percentage overlap between repertoires, the number of shared unique clonotypes was divided by the size of the smaller repertoire. RTK rarefaction, the Chao1 estimator, and Recon v2.1 estimates of unobserved clonotypes were used to assess repertoire richness. Generation probabilities for all TCRbeta clonotypes obtained by the gDNA method from a handful of donors were computed using OLGA. The table comes from immuneACCESS by way of TCRdb, which keeps in-frame sequences with V and J called. Part of the clones is missing from these tables; in studies checked, under half for an unresolved V gene and the rest for unknown reasons. V, J and clone size were drawn from that table, and D and trimming were deduced from the DNA. In this sample the table shows about 580,000 clones, roughly 98% of which occur a single time. The top ten clones comprise 0.25% to 0.35% of the sample.

The origin of this receptor is a man aged 30-40 years in good health. Specimen: naive CD8+ T cells sorted from blood. The cell subset or site label here, explained by the study, means: CD45RA+CCR7+. The receptor chain draws on TRBV7-9 and TRBJ2-3, and the D gene may be TRBD2, 5 bases matching. At the DNA level, the sequence is TGTGCCAGCAGTCCCACCGGGAAAACCACGCAGTATTTT. It translates as CASSPTGKTTQYF.